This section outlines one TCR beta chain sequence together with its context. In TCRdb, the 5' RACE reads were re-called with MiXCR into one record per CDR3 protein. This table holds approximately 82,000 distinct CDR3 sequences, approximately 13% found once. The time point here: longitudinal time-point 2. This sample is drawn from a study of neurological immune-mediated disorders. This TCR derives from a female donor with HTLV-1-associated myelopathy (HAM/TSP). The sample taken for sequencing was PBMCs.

CDR3 bases: TGTGCCAGCAGCTTAGAGATGGGCACTGAAGCTTTCTTT. Translating it yields CASSLEMGTEAFF. The chain joins TRBV11-2 to TRBJ1-1, with D unclear. V shed 0 bases and J shed 4 bases, with 6 bases lying between them. This CDR3 has 13 residues. CDR1 is SGHAT, CDR2 FQNNGV, per germline.